The entry below gives a single T cell receptor (beta chain) sequence along with its context. A much larger clone differs by one base, so this may be a read error. This specimen comes from a study of T cells in Graves' hyperthyroidism and ophthalmopathy. The CDR3 runs to 14 residues. Germline CDR1 is MRHNA and CDR2 is SNTAGT. V was shortened by 5 bases and J by 7 bases, with 15 bases between the two germline ends. RNA transcripts served as the template for amplifying TCR beta CDR3 regions. HTBI primers were used for first-round RT-PCR of the TCR CDR3. One entry per CDR3 protein results from TCRdb running MiXCR on the multiplex PCR reads. The sample has some 740,000 distinct CDR3 sequences, roughly 15% seen once.

The sequence derives from a woman under 30 with Graves' hyperthyroidism. Specimen: blood. The chain recombines TRBV6-4 with TRBJ2-1; tentatively, D is TRBD2 (6 bases). The CDR3 DNA sequence: TGTGCCAGCAGTCAGTGGAGGGAGCTGAATGAGCAGTTCTTC. Its translation: CASSQWRELNEQFF.